This is a list of T cell receptor beta chains from one sample in a study of control samples from healthy donors and cancer patients. Some clones are missing from TCRdb's copy, which holds only in-frame ones; the method was immunoSEQ multiplex PCR. Here the sample spans about 26,000 clones, 65% to 90% being singletons. The sample was PBMCs. The receptors stem from a woman aged 60-70 years with head and neck cancer. CDR3s include the opening cysteine and the closing phenylalanine or tryptophan. D genes are given only for firm matches. Size is stated for part of the rows, as once, few or many counts, or as a class when the clone is expanded.

cdr3_nt cdr3_aa j_call cdr3_length clone_size v_call d_call
TGCGCCAGCAGCTTTAACAGGGGGCGCGGCTACGAGCAGTACTTC CASSFNRGRGYEQYF TRBJ2-7 15 - TRBV5-1 TRBD1
TGTGCCAGCAGTGAAAGTGGCCCTACGTACTCTGGAAACACCATATATTTT CASSESGPTYSGNTIYF TRBJ1-3 17 - TRBV2 -
TGTGCCAGCTCACCACCAGGGCAAGAGGGGACCCAGTACTTC CASSPPGQEGTQYF TRBJ2-5 14 - TRBV18 -
TGTGCCAGCAGCTTGGTCGGCACCGGGGAGCTGTTTTTT CASSLVGTGELFF TRBJ2-2 13 - TRBV5-6 -
TGTGCCAGCAGCAATGGCCCCACGGACGCCTACGAGCAGTACTTC CASSNGPTDAYEQYF TRBJ2-7 15 - TRBV21-1 -
TGTGCCAGCAGTGGCCAAGCGGAGACCCAGTACTTC CASSGQAETQYF TRBJ2-5 12 - TRBV2 -
TGTGCCAGCAGCCAAGAGGCCGGGGGACAGGGGCGGACTGAAGCTTTCTTT CASSQEAGGQGRTEAFF TRBJ1-1 17 - TRBV3-1/TRBV3-2 TRBD1
TGTGCCACCAGTGATAACCGGGACAGGGCAACCAATGAGCAGTTCTTC CATSDNRDRATNEQFF TRBJ2-1 16 - TRBV24-1 TRBD1
TGTGCCAGCAGCGTGACGACAGGGGGCAGCTATGGCTACACCTTC CASSVTTGGSYGYTF TRBJ1-2 15 - TRBV4-2 TRBD1
TGTGCCAGCAGCCTATACATGGGCTACACCTTC CASSLYMGYTF TRBJ1-2 11 - TRBV12-3/TRBV12-4 -
TGTGCCAGCAGCTTAGCGGCGGCAGAGCAGTACTTC CASSLAAAEQYF TRBJ2-7 12 once TRBV11-2 -
TGTGCCAGCAGCCGGGACACCACGAACACTGAAGCTTTCTTT CASSRDTTNTEAFF TRBJ1-1 14 - TRBV7-2 -
TGTGCCAGCAGCTTACCAGCGGGGGGGCTGGAGACCCAGTACTTC CASSLPAGGLETQYF TRBJ2-5 15 - TRBV7-9 TRBD2
TGTGCCAGCAGCTTGGGGACAGCAATCACCGGGGAGCTGTTTTTT CASSLGTAITGELFF TRBJ2-2 15 - TRBV5-5 -
TGTGCCAGCAGCGGCGGACAGGGGTCTGTCTACGAGCAGTACTTC CASSGGQGSVYEQYF TRBJ2-7 15 - TRBV5-6 TRBD1
TGTGCCAGCAGCTCCCGTGGGGAGACAGAGACCCAGTACTTC CASSSRGETETQYF TRBJ2-5 14 - TRBV7-2 -
TGTGCCAGCTCACCCCAAAACGATTACGAGCAGTACTTC CASSPQNDYEQYF TRBJ2-7 13 - TRBV18 -
TGTGCCAGCTTAGCGGGGGGGTCCTACAATGAGCAGTTCTTC CASLAGGSYNEQFF TRBJ2-1 14 - TRBV6-5 TRBD2
TGTGCCAGCAGTGAATGGTTGCGGGGGAGGGGCACAGATACGCAGTATTTT CASSEWLRGRGTDTQYF TRBJ2-3 17 - TRBV6-1 TRBD2
TGCGCCAGCAGTCGTCAGCAAGGGACTAGCGGGAGGAGGGGAGAAAAGACCCAGTACTTC CASSRQQGTSGRRGEKTQYF TRBJ2-5 20 - TRBV10-2 TRBD2
TGTGCCAGCGTGGGGTCTACCTCCTACAATGAGCAGTTCTTC CASVGSTSYNEQFF TRBJ2-1 14 - TRBV19 -
TGTGCCAGTAGTAAAGACAGGGACACTGAAGCTTTCTTT CASSKDRDTEAFF TRBJ1-1 13 - TRBV19 TRBD1
TGCGCCAGCAGCCAACCTTCGTTCGGCGAGCAGTTCTTC CASSQPSFGEQFF TRBJ2-1 13 once TRBV4-1 -
TGTGCCAGCAGCCAAGTTGGACTCGGCACTGAAGCTTTCTTT CASSQVGLGTEAFF TRBJ1-1 14 - TRBV4-2 -
TGTGCCAGTAGTATCGGGACAGCCACTGAAGCTTTCTTT CASSIGTATEAFF TRBJ1-1 13 - TRBV19 TRBD1
TGTGCCAGCAGCCTCACTAGCGGGGGGGATCAAGAGACCCAGTACTTC CASSLTSGGDQETQYF TRBJ2-5 16 - TRBV3-1/TRBV3-2 TRBD2
TGTGCCTGGAACAGGGTGCGGGACACTGAAGCTTTCTTT CAWNRVRDTEAFF TRBJ1-1 13 - TRBV30 -